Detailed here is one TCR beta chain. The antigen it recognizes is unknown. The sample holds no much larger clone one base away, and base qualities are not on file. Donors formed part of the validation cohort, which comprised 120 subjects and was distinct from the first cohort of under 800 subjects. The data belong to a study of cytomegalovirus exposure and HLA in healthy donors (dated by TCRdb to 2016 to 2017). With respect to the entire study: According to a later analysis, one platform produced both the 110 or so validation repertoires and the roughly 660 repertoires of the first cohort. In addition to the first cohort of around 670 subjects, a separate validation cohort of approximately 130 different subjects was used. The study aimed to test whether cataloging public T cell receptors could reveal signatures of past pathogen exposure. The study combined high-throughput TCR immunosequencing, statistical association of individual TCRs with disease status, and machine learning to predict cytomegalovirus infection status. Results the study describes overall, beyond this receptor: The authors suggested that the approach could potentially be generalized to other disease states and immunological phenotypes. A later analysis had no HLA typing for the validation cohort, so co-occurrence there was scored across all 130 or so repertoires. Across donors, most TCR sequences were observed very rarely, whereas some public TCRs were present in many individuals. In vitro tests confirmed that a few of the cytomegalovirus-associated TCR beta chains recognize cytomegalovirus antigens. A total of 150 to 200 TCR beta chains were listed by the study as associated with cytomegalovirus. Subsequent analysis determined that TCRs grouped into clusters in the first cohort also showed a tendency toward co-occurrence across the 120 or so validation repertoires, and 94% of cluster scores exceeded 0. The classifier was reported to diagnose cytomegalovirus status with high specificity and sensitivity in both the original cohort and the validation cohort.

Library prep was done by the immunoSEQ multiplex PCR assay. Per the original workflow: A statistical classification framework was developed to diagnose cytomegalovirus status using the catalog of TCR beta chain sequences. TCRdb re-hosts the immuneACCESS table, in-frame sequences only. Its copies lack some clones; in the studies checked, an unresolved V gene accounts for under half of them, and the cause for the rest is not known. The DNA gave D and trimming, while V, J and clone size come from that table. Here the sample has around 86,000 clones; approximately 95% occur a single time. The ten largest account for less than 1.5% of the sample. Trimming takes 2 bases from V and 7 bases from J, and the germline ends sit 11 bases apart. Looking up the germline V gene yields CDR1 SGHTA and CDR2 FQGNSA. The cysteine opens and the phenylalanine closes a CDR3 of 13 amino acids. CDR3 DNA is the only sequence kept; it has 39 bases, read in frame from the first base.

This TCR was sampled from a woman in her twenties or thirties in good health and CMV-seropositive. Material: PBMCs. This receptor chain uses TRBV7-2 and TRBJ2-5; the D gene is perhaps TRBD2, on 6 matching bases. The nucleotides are TGTGCCAGCAGCTTACGGGACTGGGGGACCCAGTACTTC. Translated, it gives CASSLRDWGTQYF.